Each of the 19 T cell receptor beta chains below was sequenced from the same sample in a study of blood T cell repertoires in COVID-19. Assay: immunoSEQ multiplex PCR; the TCRdb copy retains only in-frame clones and omits some. The sample shows 200,000 to 250,000 clones, roughly 80% of them seen only once. The sequencing input was peripheral blood. The receptors derive from a woman of 80 years or more with active or convalescent COVID-19.

V gene TRBV19 combines with J gene TRBJ2-1; TRBD1 might be the D (8 bases). Trimming took off 6 bases at V and 4 bases at J, with 13 bases between the two ends. Germline V gene lookup returns CDR1 LNHDA and CDR2 SQIVND (reference sequence). The CDR3 has 14 amino acids. The DNA of the CDR3 is TGTGCCAGTAGACAGGGGGAGGGGTACAATGAGCAGTTCTTC. Residues: CASRQGEGYNEQFF.

The rearrangement links TRBV10-3 to TRBJ2-7; perhaps TRBD2 as D (5 bases). CDR1 is ENHRY and CDR2 is SYGVKD in the germline V gene. The CDR3 is 15 residues long. The V end was cut by 3 bases, the J end by 2 bases, with 14 bases between. DNA of the CDR3: TGTGCCATCAGTGATCCCGGGAAGTTGACCTACGAGCAGTACTTC. Translating gives CAISDPGKLTYEQYF.

The V call is TRBV5-4, the J call TRBJ2-1, with TRBD2 matching over 13 bases. This CDR3 has 17 residues. V trimming: 3 bases; J trimming: 5 bases; junction bases outside the gene matches: 8. Germline V gene data show CDR1 as SGHNT and CDR2 as YYREEE (reference sequence). The CDR3 DNA reads TGTGCCAGCAGCTCCCGATTTACTAGCGGGAGGGACAATGAGCAGTTCTTC. Translation: CASSSRFTSGRDNEQFF.

The chain is built from TRBV28 and TRBJ1-3; a weak D match, TRBD1 (5 bases). This CDR3 has 16 residues. The germline CDR1 and CDR2 sequences are MDHEN and SYDVKM. V lost 8 bases, J lost 3 bases, and 20 bases lay in between. The CDR3 DNA is TGTGCCAGCCGTACACCCGCCGGGGGGGGTGGAAACACCATATATTTT. It is translated as CASRTPAGGGGNTIYF.

V is TRBV10-3 and J is TRBJ2-7; D may be TRBD2 (5 bases). Germline CDR1 ENHRY, CDR2 SYGVKD. The V gene lost 6 bases and the J gene lost 3 bases, with 12 bases spanning the gap. The CDR3 covers 13 residues. The CDR3 reads CAIRIERDYEQYF. The DNA for the CDR3 is TGTGCCATCAGGATCGAGAGGGACTACGAGCAGTACTTC.

V is TRBV6-5 and J is TRBJ2-2; TRBD1 matches at 7 bases. Germline CDR1 MNHEY, CDR2 SVGAGI. The CDR3 is 15 residues long. The V and J ends lost 3 bases and 5 bases, in that order; junction bases with no gene match: 6. The CDR3: CASSYGTELTGELFF. The DNA of the CDR3 is TGTGCCAGCAGTTATGGGACAGAGTTAACCGGGGAGCTGTTTTTT.

The rearrangement joins TRBV27 to TRBJ1-2; D not certain. Trimming took 6 bases from V and 5 from J, leaving 13 bases between them. Germline V gene data show CDR1 as MNHEY and CDR2 as SMNVEV (reference sequence). The CDR3 is made up of 13 amino acids. The CDR3 sequence is CASSFSRTYGYTF. The DNA of the CDR3 is TGTGCCAGCAGCTTCTCACGGACTTATGGCTACACCTTC.

V gene TRBV2 combines with J gene TRBJ1-2; 9 nucleotides line up with TRBD1. J lost 2 bases, V lost 2 bases, and 12 bases had no gene match. Germline-derived CDR1 and CDR2 are SNHLY and FYNNEI. The CDR3 loop spans 18 amino acids. This chain's CDR3 is CASSEPARWGQGNYGYTF. DNA of the CDR3: TGTGCCAGCAGTGAACCAGCAAGGTGGGGACAGGGAAACTATGGCTACACCTTC.

The V gene is TRBV5-1, the J gene TRBJ1-1; D is perhaps TRBD1 (5 bases). V dropped 0 bases and J dropped 0 bases, with 9 bases sitting between them. This CDR3 contains 15 residues. Germline V gives CDR1 SGHRS, CDR2 YFSETQ. CDR3 DNA: TGCGCCAGCAGCTTGGGGGGGACTGTGAACACTGAAGCTTTCTTT. Protein product: CASSLGGTVNTEAFF.

Only a few counts were recorded for this clone. V usage is TRBV29-1 and J usage is TRBJ1-1, with 8 positions matching TRBD1. V was clipped by 5 bases and J by 3 bases; unmatched bases: 11. CDR3 size: 15 residues. CDR1 and CDR2 (germline): SQVTM, ANQGSEA. DNA of the CDR3: TGCAGCGTTCTTTCGGGAGACAGGGGTTACACTGAAGCTTTCTTT. As protein: CSVLSGDRGYTEAFF. The whole variable domain, filled in from reference TRBV29-1 and TRBJ1-1, reads SAVISQKPSRDICQRGTSLTIQCQVDSQVTMMFWYRQQPGQSLTLIATANQGSEATYESGFVIDKFPISRPNLTFSTLTVSNMSPEDSSIYLCSVLSGDRGYTEAFFGQGTRLTVV.

In nucleotides, the CDR3 is TGTGCCAGCAGTTTGCTTGGTGCGAGCGGCTACACCTTC. Its protein is CASSLLGASGYTF. This chain uses TRBV28 with TRBJ1-2, with unresolved D. V gave up 3 bases and J gave up 8 bases, with 13 bases separating them. Germline V gene data show CDR1 as MDHEN and CDR2 as SYDVKM. The CDR3 spans 13 residues.

The V gene is TRBV6-4, the J gene TRBJ2-7; 14 bases match TRBD2. The CDR3 is made up of 16 amino acids. Trimming removed 7 bases from V and 4 bases from J; junction bases left unmatched: 9. Germline V gene sequence: CDR1 MRHNA, CDR2 SNTAGT. CDR3 bases: TGTGCCAGCATTAGACTAGCGGGAGGGCTTTGGTACGAGCAGTACTTC. Amino acid sequence: CASIRLAGGLWYEQYF.

The genes are TRBV5-1 and TRBJ2-1, with 8 bases aligning to TRBD1. Germline loops: CDR1 SGHRS, CDR2 YFSETQ. With 4 bases clipped from V and 6 bases from J, the junction kept 6 bases outside the gene matches. CDR3 length equals 14 residues. The DNA of the CDR3 is TGCGCCAGCAGCGACAGGGGCCTGGGCAATGAGCAGTTCTTC. Translated, it gives CASSDRGLGNEQFF.

The V and J genes are TRBV5-1 and TRBJ1-2; no clear D gene. The CDR3 extends over 13 amino acids. Between the trimmed V and J ends, which lost 0 bases and 8 bases, there was a span of 11 bases. Per germline, CDR1 SGHRS and CDR2 YFSETQ. CDR3 nucleotide sequence: TGCGCCAGCAGCTTGGCGGGGTTTCTAGGCTACACCTTC. Protein: CASSLAGFLGYTF.

There are a few counts of this clone. V usage is TRBV2 and J usage is TRBJ2-2, with D perhaps TRBD1 (6 bases). V lost 3 bases to trimming and J lost 1 base, with 18 bases between them. Germline CDR1 and CDR2: SNHLY and FYNNEI. This CDR3 is built from 18 residues. The CDR3, as DNA: TGTGCCAGCAGTGATACCCCCCGGTGGGGGCGGAACACCGGGGAGCTGTTTTTT. Protein: CASSDTPRWGRNTGELFF.

V is TRBV5-1 and J is TRBJ1-6; TRBD1 matches 7 bases. The V gene end was trimmed by 4 bases and the J gene end by 4 bases; junction bases not matched to a gene: 8. Germline CDR1 SGHRS, CDR2 YFSETQ. CDR3 length: 16 residues. CDR3 DNA: TGCGCCAGCAGCCTCACTCCGGGACAGTATAATTCACCCCTCCACTTT. As protein: CASSLTPGQYNSPLHF.

V is TRBV27 and J is TRBJ2-7, with 8 bases that match TRBD1. The CDR3 runs to 16 residues. CDR1 is MNHEY and CDR2 is SMNVEV in the germline V gene (reference sequence). V dropped 5 bases and J dropped 6; count of bases not matched to a gene: 15. CDR3 nucleotides: TGTGCCAGCAGTCCGACGACCAGGGGGCGCGTCCGCGAGCAGTACTTC. This gives the protein CASSPTTRGRVREQYF.

The chain combines TRBV15 with TRBJ2-6; 9 nucleotides match TRBD1. J gave up 2 bases and V 5 bases, and 1 base lay outside the gene matches. This CDR3 is built from 15 residues. The V gene's germline CDR1 is LNHNV and CDR2 YYDKDF (reference sequence). CDR3 bases: TGTGCCACCAGCCGGACAGGGGCTGGGGCCAACGTCCTGACTTTC. Amino acid sequence: CATSRTGAGANVLTF.

This sequence joins TRBV19 and TRBJ1-4; no clear D. The CDR3 is 14 residues long. The germline gives CDR1 LNHDA, CDR2 SQIVND (reference sequence). V was trimmed by 7 bases and J by 7 bases, leaving 16 bases between them. The CDR3 protein is CASKMVSYGEKLFF. The CDR3 bases are TGTGCCAGTAAAATGGTATCGTACGGTGAAAAACTGTTTTTT.